This T cell receptor beta chain was found in a study of beta chain features in type 1 diabetes (dated by TCRdb to 2017 to 2018). Regarding the research as a whole: Mean age, gender distribution, total cell number and subset yield did not differ between patients and healthy donors. In the study, TCRB repertoires of sorted circulating CD4+ T cell subsets from recently diagnosed type 1 diabetes patients were compared with those of matched healthy donors. Naive and central memory subsets were obtained from all 30 or so donors, but regulatory and stem cell-like memory subsets were isolated from only 8 patients and roughly eight healthy donors. Across all samples, 90 million to 130 million sorted cells were examined, and cell number per subset correlated strongly with RNA yield.

All of the isolated RNA was reverse transcribed with the High Capacity cDNA Reverse Transcription Kit, so expressed TCRB transcripts were sequenced. Deep immunoSEQ sequencing was applied to naive, central memory and regulatory T cell samples, giving an average of about 3.8 million total reads per sample. Sorted cells were lysed in RLT buffer and RNA was extracted with DNase-treated RNeasy Micro or Mini kits, depending on cell number. Each cell subset was processed separately to prevent cross-contamination, with patient and healthy donor samples processed together. TCRB sequences were amplified from cDNA with the immunoSEQ multiplex PCR, producing 87-bp fragments spanning the CDR3 region. Sequencing of the amplicons was performed on the Illumina HiSeq platform. In the paper's pipeline: PCR bias was computationally corrected using synthetic template baselines, reads within Hamming distance 2 were collapsed, and singletons that could not be merged were discarded. By aligning reads against IMGT, V, D and J genes, CDR3 length, and insertions or deletions at six rearrangement sites were assigned. Clonotype counts were normalized to sorted cell number within each subset before computing true diversity and Gini coefficients with the tcR R package. The overlap coefficient, calculated on TCRB nucleotide sequences, was used to quantify repertoire sharing. As a proxy for the pre-selection repertoire, out-of-frame TCRB sequences from naive cells were analyzed. TCRdb limited this immuneACCESS table to in-frame rearrangements with V and J called. A share of clones is missing; checked studies link under half to unresolved V genes, and the rest is unexplained. V and J calls plus clone size are reproduced from that table; the DNA served to infer D and trimming. Within this sample are approximately 150,000 clones, with 10% of them counted one time only. The ten largest clonotypes hold under 1.5% of the sample.

Paper-wide results and their limitations: Naive, central memory and regulatory TCRB repertoires appeared more similar among patients than among healthy donors. PCR may preferentially amplify shorter templates, but because patient and control samples were amplified and corrected together, any resulting skew would affect both groups equally. A moderate but significant shortening of TCRB CDR3 length was observed in type 1 diabetes patients in all four CD4+ subsets. Because cDNA was sequenced instead of genomic DNA, highly expressing activated cells could be over-represented, though the groups showed no difference in activation or CD3 levels. Because the HLA sub-analyses included only small numbers of individuals, any influence of HLA type on TCRB rearrangement was left unresolved. Fewer insertions and more nucleotide deletions at VDJ recombination sites were observed in patients with type 1 diabetes, implying thymic rearrangement abnormalities.

A single peripheral blood draw of 90 to 150 mL on average was collected from each donor into heparinised tubes. A BD FACSAria II was used to sort naive, central memory, regulatory and stem cell-like memory CD4+ T cells with a panel that included CD45RO, CCR7, CD25, CD127, CD95 and CD27. A purity above 95% was achieved for all sorted populations. PBMCs were isolated right away by Lymphoprep density gradient centrifugation and were stained directly, without culture. Samples were stained and sorted in pairs, with one healthy donor and one patient per experiment, so that batch effects were minimized. This clone was seen many times. Its antigen is currently not known. Within one base of it there is no much larger clone, and no base qualities were kept. The sequencing sample was made of naive CD4+ T cells from blood. According to the study, the label for this sample's cell subset or site signals: true naive CD4+ T cells. The clonotype originates from a man aged 18 to 30 in good health.

The nucleotides read TGTGCCAGCAGCGTGGGACAGAATGAAAAACTGTTTTTT. Its protein is CASSVGQNEKLFF. In this chain, TRBV9 is recombined with TRBJ1-4; TRBD1 matches 7 bases in the middle. Taken from the germline V gene, the CDR1 and CDR2 loops are SGDLS and YYNGEE. Reading from cysteine to phenylalanine, the CDR3 counts 13 amino acids. The read is trimmed to its CDR3 DNA, 39 bases read in frame from base 1. The V end gives up 2 bases and the J end 5 bases, leaving 0 bases in the junction not matched to a gene.